These T cell receptor beta chains were read from a single sample in a study of radiotherapy plus CTLA-4 blockade in lung cancer. Clones were read by immunoSEQ multiplex PCR, and TCRdb kept only the in-frame ones, dropping some. This table holds roughly 98,000 clones, approximately 83% found once. This specimen was peripheral blood, taken from a patient treated with radiotherapy plus ipilimumab. These TCRs come from a human donor with non-small cell lung cancer that progressed on radiotherapy plus ipilimumab. The CDR3 runs from the conserved cysteine through the conserved F or W. The D gene is left open where the match is weak. A row's size may be missing; if present it is once, few, many or a size class.

d_call j_call clone_size v_call cdr3_aa cdr3_nt
. TRBJ1-2 . TRBV4-3 CASSQGTDNYGYTF TGCGCCAGCAGCCAAGGGACAGATAACTATGGCTACACCTTC
. TRBJ1-5 . TRBV5-8 CASSFGNQPQHF TGTGCCAGCAGCTTTGGGAATCAGCCCCAGCATTTT
TRBD2 TRBJ2-1 . TRBV6-1 CASRGGLADYNEQFF TGTGCCAGCAGGGGTGGACTAGCGGACTACAATGAGCAGTTCTTC
TRBD1 TRBJ1-1 few TRBV29-1 CSVATTGFGTEAFF TGCAGCGTTGCAACGACAGGGTTTGGAACTGAAGCTTTCTTT
. TRBJ1-1 . TRBV5-6 CASSLVAGEAFF TGTGCCAGCAGCTTGGTCGCCGGCGAAGCTTTCTTT
. TRBJ2-2 . TRBV9 CASSGSQPGHHPRPTGELFF TGTGCCAGCAGCGGTAGCCAACCGGGACACCATCCCAGGCCCACCGGGGAGCTGTTTTTT
. TRBJ2-6 . TRBV27 CASSNRGGSGANVLTF TGTGCCAGCAGTAATCGTGGGGGCTCTGGGGCCAACGTCCTGACTTTC
. TRBJ2-7 . TRBV29-1 CSAATGMNSYEQYF TGCAGCGCCGCCACAGGAATGAACTCCTACGAGCAGTACTTC
. TRBJ2-1 . TRBV27 CASKRDITPANEQFF TGTGCCAGCAAGAGGGACATAACTCCAGCCAATGAGCAGTTCTTC
. TRBJ1-1 few TRBV7-2 CASGIHRVNTEAFF TGTGCCAGCGGTATACATAGGGTGAACACTGAAGCTTTCTTT
. TRBJ2-7 . TRBV2 CASRTYEQYF TGTGCCAGCAGGACCTACGAGCAGTACTTC
. TRBJ1-1 . TRBV2 CASSEAYLKGKAFF TGTGCCAGCAGTGAAGCATACTTAAAAGGAAAGGCTTTCTTT
. TRBJ1-5 few TRBV6-1 CASREAGQPQHF TGTGCCAGCCGCGAAGCGGGTCAGCCCCAGCATTTT
TRBD1 TRBJ1-2 . TRBV4-3 CASSQDRQGGYTF TGCGCCAGCAGCCAGGATAGACAGGGAGGCTACACCTTC
. TRBJ1-1 . TRBV5-4 CASTGGVERLEAFF TGTGCCAGCACCGGGGGTGTCGAGAGGCTCGAAGCTTTCTTT
TRBD1 TRBJ2-2 . TRBV2 CASTRQGAKSGELFF TGTGCCAGCACCCGACAGGGGGCCAAATCCGGGGAGCTGTTTTTT
TRBD1 TRBJ1-2 . TRBV5-1 CASSPGTASNYGYTF TGCGCCAGCAGCCCGGGGACAGCTTCTAACTATGGCTACACCTTC
. TRBJ1-1 . TRBV29-1 CSVYGGLRNTEAFF TGCAGCGTTTACGGGGGGCTGAGGAACACTGAAGCTTTCTTT
TRBD1 TRBJ1-4 . TRBV2 CASRKQGASEKLFF TGTGCCAGCAGAAAACAGGGGGCGTCTGAAAAACTGTTTTTT
. TRBJ2-2 . TRBV5-6 CASTIFAGPLNTGELFF TGTGCCAGCACGATCTTCGCCGGACCTTTGAACACCGGGGAGCTGTTTTTT
. TRBJ2-2 . TRBV30 CAWSGLTGFRSTGELFF TGTGCCTGGAGTGGCCTAACAGGGTTTCGGAGCACCGGGGAGCTGTTTTTT
. TRBJ2-7 . TRBV10-3 CAISGGRSYEQYF TGTGCCATCTCTGGGGGTAGGTCCTACGAGCAGTACTTC
TRBD2 TRBJ2-3 . TRBV9 CASSQAGDPTDTQYF TGTGCCAGCAGCCAGGCGGGAGACCCCACAGATACGCAGTATTTT
. TRBJ1-2 . TRBV5-1 CASSLDWGNYGYTF TGCGCCAGCAGCCTGGACTGGGGCAACTATGGCTACACCTTC
. TRBJ1-1 . TRBV7-2 CASSLGARAFF TGTGCCAGCAGCTTGGGCGCGCGGGCTTTCTTT
. TRBJ2-1 . TRBV30 CAWSVRTSSYNEQFF TGTGCCTGGAGTGTAAGGACGAGCTCCTACAATGAGCAGTTCTTC
. TRBJ2-3 . TRBV2 CAPTRGPTDTQYF TGTGCACCTACCCGCGGCCCCACAGATACGCAGTATTTT
TRBD2 TRBJ2-3 . TRBV7-2 CASSSSGLAGARTDTQYF TGTGCCAGCAGCTCCTCGGGACTAGCGGGAGCTAGGACAGATACGCAGTATTTT
. TRBJ2-4 . TRBV5-1 CASSLATQNIQYF TGCGCCAGCAGCTTGGCGACACAAAACATTCAGTACTTC
. TRBJ1-4 . TRBV6-5 CASSYSRATNEKLFF TGTGCCAGCAGTTACTCGAGGGCAACTAATGAAAAACTGTTTTTT
. TRBJ2-3 . TRBV10-1 CASRRRSADTQYF TGCGCCAGCAGGAGGAGATCGGCAGATACGCAGTATTTT
TRBD1 TRBJ1-6 . TRBV18 CASQGRGLNSPLHF TGTGCCAGCCAAGGCAGGGGGCTTAATTCACCCCTCCACTTT
TRBD2 TRBJ2-7 . TRBV5-1 CASSPWGTSGYEQYF TGCGCCAGCAGCCCTTGGGGGACTAGCGGGTACGAGCAGTACTTC
. TRBJ1-3 few TRBV28 CASRRDNNSGNTIYF TGTGCCAGCAGAAGGGACAATAACTCTGGAAACACCATATATTTT
. TRBJ1-5 . TRBV16 CASSPRTPGTNRPQHF TGTGCCAGCAGCCCCCGGACCCCGGGGACCAATCGACCCCAGCATTTT
. TRBJ2-4 . TRBV19 CASRSRGAVKNIQYF TGTGCCAGTAGAAGCAGGGGGGCCGTAAAAAACATTCAGTACTTC
. TRBJ1-2 . TRBV28 CASSPIGQAYGYTF TGTGCCAGCAGCCCCATTGGACAAGCCTATGGCTACACCTTC
. TRBJ1-5 . TRBV2 CASREDIFNQPQHF TGTGCCAGCAGGGAAGACATTTTCAATCAGCCCCAGCATTTT
. TRBJ2-3 . TRBV5-1 CASSPGQLRTDTQYF TGCGCCAGCAGCCCTGGACAGCTACGCACAGATACGCAGTATTTT
TRBD2 TRBJ2-3 . TRBV7-2 CASSATSGTDTQYF TGTGCCAGCAGCGCGACTAGCGGGACAGATACGCAGTATTTT
. TRBJ1-6 . TRBV25-1 CASSADNSPLHF TGTGCCAGCAGTGCTGATAATTCACCCCTCCACTTT